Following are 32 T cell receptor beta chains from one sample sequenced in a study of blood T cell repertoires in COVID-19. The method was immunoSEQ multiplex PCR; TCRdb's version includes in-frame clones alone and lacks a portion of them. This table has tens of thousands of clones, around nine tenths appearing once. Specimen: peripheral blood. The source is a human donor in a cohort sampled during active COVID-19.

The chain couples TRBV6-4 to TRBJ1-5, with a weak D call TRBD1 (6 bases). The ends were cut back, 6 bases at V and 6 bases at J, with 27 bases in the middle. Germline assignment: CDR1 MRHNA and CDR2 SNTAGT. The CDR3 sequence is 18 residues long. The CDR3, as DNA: TGTGCCAGCAGGGCCCCGCCAGCTCGACAGGCGCGGGTTCAGCCCCAGCATTTT. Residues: CASRAPPARQARVQPQHF.

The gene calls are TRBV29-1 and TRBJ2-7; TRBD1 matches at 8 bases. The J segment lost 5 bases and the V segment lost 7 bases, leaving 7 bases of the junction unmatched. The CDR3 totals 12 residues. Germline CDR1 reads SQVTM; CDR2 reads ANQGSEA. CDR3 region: CSGKTGVDEQYF. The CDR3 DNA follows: TGCAGCGGGAAGACAGGGGTGGACGAGCAGTACTTC.

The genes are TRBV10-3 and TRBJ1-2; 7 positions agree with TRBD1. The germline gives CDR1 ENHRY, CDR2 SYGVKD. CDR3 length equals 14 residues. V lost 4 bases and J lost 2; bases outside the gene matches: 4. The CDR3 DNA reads TGTGCCATCAGTGCCGGGACAGAAAACTATGGCTACACCTTC. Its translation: CAISAGTENYGYTF.

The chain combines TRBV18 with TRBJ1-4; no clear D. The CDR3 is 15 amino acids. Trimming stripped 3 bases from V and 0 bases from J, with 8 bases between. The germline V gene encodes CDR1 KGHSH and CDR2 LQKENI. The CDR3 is CASSPGATTNEKLFF. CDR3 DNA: TGTGCCAGCTCACCGGGAGCAACAACTAATGAAAAACTGTTTTTT.

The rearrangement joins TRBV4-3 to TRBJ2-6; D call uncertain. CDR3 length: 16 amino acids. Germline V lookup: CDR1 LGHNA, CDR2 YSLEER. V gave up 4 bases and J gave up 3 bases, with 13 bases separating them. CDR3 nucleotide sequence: TGCGCCAGCAGCCCGGGTCGCCTCCTTGGGGCCAACGTCCTGACTTTC. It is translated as CASSPGRLLGANVLTF.

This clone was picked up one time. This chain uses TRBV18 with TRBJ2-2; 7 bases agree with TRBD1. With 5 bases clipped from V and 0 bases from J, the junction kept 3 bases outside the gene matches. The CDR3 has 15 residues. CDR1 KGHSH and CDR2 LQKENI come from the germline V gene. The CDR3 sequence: CASSTGTANTGELFF. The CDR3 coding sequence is TGTGCCAGCTCAACCGGGACAGCGAACACCGGGGAGCTGTTTTTT. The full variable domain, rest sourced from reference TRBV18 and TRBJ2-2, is NAGVMQNPRHLVRRRGQEARLRCSPMKGHSHVYWYRQLPEEGLKFMVYLQKENIIDESGMPKERFSAEFPKEGPSILRIQQVVRGDSAAYFCASSTGTANTGELFFGEGSRLTVL.

CDR3 protein: CASSFGTSREQYF. DNA of the CDR3: TGTGCCAGCAGTTTCGGGACTAGCCGAGAGCAGTACTTC. The chain recombines TRBV27 with TRBJ2-7, with 9 positions matching TRBD2. CDR3 size: 13 residues. Germline lookup yields CDR1 MNHEY and CDR2 SMNVEV (reference sequence). V lost 3 bases to trimming and J lost 7 bases; unmatched junction nucleotides: 4.

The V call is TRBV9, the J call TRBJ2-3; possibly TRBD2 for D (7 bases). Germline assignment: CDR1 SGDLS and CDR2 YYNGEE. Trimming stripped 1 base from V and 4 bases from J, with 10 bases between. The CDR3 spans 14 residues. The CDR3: CASSVTGGPDTQYF. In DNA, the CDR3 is TGTGCCAGCAGCGTAACGGGGGGCCCAGATACGCAGTATTTT. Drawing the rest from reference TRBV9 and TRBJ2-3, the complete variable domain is DSGVTQTPKHLITATGQRVTLRCSPRSGDLSVYWYQQSLDQGLQFLIQYYNGEERAKGNILERFSAQQFPDLHSELNLSSLELGDSALYFCASSVTGGPDTQYFGPGTRLTVL.

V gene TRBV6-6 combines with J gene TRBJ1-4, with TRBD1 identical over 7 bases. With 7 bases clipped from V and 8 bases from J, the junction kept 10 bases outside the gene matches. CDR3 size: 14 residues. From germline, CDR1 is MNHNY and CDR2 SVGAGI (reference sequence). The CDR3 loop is CASKYGTEKEKLFF. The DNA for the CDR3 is TGTGCCAGCAAATACGGGACAGAGAAGGAAAAACTGTTTTTT.

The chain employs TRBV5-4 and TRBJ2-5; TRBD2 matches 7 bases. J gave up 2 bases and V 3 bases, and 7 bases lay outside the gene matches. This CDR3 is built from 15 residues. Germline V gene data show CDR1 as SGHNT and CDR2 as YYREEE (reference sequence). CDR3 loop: CASSSRGGGQETQYF. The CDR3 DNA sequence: TGTGCCAGCAGCTCGAGGGGCGGGGGACAAGAGACCCAGTACTTC. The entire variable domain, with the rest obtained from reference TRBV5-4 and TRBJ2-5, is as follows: ETGVTQSPTHLIKTRGQQVTLRCSSQSGHNTVSWYQQALGQGPQFIFQYYREEENGRGNFPPRFSGLQFPNYSSELNVNALELDDSALYLCASSSRGGGQETQYFGPGTRLLVL.

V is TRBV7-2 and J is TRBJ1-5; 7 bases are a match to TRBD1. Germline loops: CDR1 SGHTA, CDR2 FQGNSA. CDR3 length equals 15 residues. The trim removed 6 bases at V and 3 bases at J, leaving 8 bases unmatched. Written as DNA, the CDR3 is TGTGCCAGCAGACCGACAGGGACTGCCAATCAGCCCCAGCATTTT. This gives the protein CASRPTGTANQPQHF.

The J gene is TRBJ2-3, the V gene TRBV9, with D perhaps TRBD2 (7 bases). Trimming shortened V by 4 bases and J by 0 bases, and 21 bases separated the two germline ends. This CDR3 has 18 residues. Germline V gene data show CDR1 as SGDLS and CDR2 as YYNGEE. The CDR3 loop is CASSPTGGIYSSTDTQYF. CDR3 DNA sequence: TGTGCCAGCAGCCCCACGGGGGGCATTTACTCTAGCACAGATACGCAGTATTTT. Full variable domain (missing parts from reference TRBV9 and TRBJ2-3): DSGVTQTPKHLITATGQRVTLRCSPRSGDLSVYWYQQSLDQGLQFLIQYYNGEERAKGNILERFSAQQFPDLHSELNLSSLELGDSALYFCASSPTGGIYSSTDTQYFGPGTRLTVL.

This chain's CDR3 is CASSPGFAISNQPQHF. For the CDR3, the DNA is TGTGCCAGCAGTCCTGGTTTTGCTATTAGCAATCAGCCCCAGCATTTT. The rearrangement uses TRBV6-6 and TRBJ1-5; D is unresolved. The germline V and J ends were trimmed by 5 bases and 0 bases, with 14 bases remaining between them. Germline-derived CDR1 and CDR2 are MNHNY and SVGAGI (reference sequence). There are 16 residues in the CDR3.

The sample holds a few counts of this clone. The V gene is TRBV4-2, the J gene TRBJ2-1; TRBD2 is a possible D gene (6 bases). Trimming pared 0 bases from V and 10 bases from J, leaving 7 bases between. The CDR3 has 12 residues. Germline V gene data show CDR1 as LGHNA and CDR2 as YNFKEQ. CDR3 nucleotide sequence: TGTGCCAGCAGCCAAGATGGGGGGGAGCAGTTCTTC. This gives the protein CASSQDGGEQFF.

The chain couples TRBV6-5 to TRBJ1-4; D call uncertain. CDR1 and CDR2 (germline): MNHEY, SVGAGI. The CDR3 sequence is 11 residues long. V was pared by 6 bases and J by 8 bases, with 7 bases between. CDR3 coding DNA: TGTGCCAGCAGGTCGGGGGAAAAACTGTTTTTT. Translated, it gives CASRSGEKLFF.

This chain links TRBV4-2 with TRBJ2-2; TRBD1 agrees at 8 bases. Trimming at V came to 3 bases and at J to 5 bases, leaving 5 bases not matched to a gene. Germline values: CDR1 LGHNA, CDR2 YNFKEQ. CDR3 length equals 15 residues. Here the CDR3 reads CASSHAGGITGELFF. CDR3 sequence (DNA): TGTGCCAGCAGCCATGCAGGGGGCATTACCGGGGAGCTGTTTTTT.

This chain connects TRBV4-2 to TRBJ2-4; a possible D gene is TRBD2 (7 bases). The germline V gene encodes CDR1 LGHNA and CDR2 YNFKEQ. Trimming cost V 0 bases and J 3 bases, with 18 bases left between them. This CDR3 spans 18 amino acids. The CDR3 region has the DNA TGTGCCAGCAGCCAAGAAGGAAGAGGGGGGGCCGGCAAAAACATTCAGTACTTC. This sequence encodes CASSQEGRGGAGKNIQYF.

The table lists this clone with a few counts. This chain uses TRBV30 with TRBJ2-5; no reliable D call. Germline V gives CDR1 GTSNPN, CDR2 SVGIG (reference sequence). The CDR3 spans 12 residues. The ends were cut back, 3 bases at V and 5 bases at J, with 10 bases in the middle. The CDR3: CAWSPSLETQYF. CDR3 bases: TGTGCCTGGAGCCCCTCTCTGGAGACCCAGTACTTC.

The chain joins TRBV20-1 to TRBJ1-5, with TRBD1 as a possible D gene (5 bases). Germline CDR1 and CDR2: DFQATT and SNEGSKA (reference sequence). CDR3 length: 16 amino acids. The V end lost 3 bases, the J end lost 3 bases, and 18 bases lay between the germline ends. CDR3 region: CSASPTPGGNNQPQHF. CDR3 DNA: TGCAGTGCTAGTCCTACCCCGGGGGGGAACAATCAGCCCCAGCATTTT.

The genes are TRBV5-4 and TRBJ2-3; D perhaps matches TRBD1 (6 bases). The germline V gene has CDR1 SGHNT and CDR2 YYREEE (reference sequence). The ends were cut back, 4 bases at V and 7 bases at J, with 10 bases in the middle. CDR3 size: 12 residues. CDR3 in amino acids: CASSTDRNTQYF. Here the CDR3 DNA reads TGTGCCAGCAGCACGGACAGAAATACGCAGTATTTT.

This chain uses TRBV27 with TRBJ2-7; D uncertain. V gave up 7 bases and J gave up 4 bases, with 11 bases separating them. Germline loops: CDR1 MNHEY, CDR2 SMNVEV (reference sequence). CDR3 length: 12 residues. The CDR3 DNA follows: TGTGCCAGCATTTCTTGTTGTTACGAGCAGTACTTC. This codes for CASISCCYEQYF.

CDR3 amino acids: CASSPRTDNEKLFF. The DNA of the CDR3 is TGTGCCAGCAGCCCCCGGACAGATAATGAAAAACTGTTTTTT. This rearrangement joins TRBV7-6 to TRBJ1-4; D might be TRBD1 (6 bases). This CDR3 region has 14 residues. Trimming removed 5 bases at V and 4 bases at J, with 11 bases between. Germline CDR1 reads SGHVS; CDR2 reads FNYEAQ.

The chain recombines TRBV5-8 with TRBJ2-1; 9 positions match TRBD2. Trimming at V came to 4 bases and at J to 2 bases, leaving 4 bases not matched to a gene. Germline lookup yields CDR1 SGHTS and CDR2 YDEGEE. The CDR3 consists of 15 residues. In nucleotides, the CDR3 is TGTGCCAGCAGCCGAAGCGGGGGGCCCTACAATGAGCAGTTCTTC. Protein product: CASSRSGGPYNEQFF.

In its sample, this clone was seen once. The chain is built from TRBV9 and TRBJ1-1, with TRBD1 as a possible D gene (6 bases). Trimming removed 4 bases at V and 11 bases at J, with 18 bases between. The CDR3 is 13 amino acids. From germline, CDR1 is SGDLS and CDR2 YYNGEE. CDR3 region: CASSSTEGGRAFF. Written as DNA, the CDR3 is TGTGCCAGCAGCTCCACAGAGGGGGGGCGGGCTTTCTTT.

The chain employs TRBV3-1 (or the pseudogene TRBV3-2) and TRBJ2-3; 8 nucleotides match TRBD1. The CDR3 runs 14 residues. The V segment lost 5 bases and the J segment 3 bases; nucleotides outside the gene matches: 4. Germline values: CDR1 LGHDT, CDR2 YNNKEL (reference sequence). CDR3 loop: CASSVRQGTDTQYF. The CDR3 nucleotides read TGTGCCAGCAGCGTGCGACAGGGGACAGATACGCAGTATTTT.

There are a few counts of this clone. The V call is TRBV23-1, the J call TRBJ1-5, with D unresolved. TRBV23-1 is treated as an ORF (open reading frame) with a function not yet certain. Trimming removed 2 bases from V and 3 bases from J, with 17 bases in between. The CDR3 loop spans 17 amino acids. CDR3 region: CASSQLKEGSPNQPQHF. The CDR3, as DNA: TGCGCCAGCAGTCAACTTAAAGAAGGGAGTCCCAATCAGCCCCAGCATTTT.

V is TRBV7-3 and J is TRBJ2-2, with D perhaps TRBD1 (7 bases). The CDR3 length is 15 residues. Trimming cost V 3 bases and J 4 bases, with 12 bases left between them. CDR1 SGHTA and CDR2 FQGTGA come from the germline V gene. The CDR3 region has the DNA TGTGCCAGCAGCTTGTCGCAGGGGGGCACCGGGGAGCTGTTTTTT. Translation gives CASSLSQGGTGELFF.

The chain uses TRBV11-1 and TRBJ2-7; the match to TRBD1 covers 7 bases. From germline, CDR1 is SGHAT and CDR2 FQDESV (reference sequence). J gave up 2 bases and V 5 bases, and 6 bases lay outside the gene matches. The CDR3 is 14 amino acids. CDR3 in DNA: TGTGCCAGCAGCCTTTCGCAGGGGGCCTACGAGCAGTACTTC. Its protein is CASSLSQGAYEQYF.

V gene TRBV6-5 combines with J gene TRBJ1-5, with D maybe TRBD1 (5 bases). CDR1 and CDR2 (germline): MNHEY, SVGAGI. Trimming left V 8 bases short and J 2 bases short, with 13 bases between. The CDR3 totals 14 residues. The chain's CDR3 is CASRGTDGNQPQHF. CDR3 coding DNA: TGTGCCAGCCGGGGGACGGATGGCAATCAGCCCCAGCATTTT.

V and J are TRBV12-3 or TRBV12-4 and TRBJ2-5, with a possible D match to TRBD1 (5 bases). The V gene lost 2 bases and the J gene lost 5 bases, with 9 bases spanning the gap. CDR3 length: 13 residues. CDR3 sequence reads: CASSLQGDETQYF. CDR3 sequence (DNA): TGTGCCAGCAGTTTACAGGGTGATGAGACCCAGTACTTC.

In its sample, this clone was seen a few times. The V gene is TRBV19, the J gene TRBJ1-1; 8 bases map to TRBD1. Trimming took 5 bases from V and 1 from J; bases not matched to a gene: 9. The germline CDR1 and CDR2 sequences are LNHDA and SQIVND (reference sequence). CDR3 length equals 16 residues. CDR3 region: CASSSRQGRGNTEAFF. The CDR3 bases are TGTGCCAGTAGTTCCAGACAGGGGCGGGGGAACACTGAAGCTTTCTTT.

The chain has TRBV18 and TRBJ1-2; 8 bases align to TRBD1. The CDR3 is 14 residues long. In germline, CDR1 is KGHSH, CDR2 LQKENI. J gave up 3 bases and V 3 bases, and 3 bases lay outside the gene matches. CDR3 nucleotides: TGTGCCAGCTCACCGGGACAGGCTGACTATGGCTACACCTTC. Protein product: CASSPGQADYGYTF.